Presented here are 14 T cell receptor beta chains from one specimen sequenced in a study of T cells in Graves' hyperthyroidism and ophthalmopathy. Researchers amplified the TCR beta CDR3 regions from RNA transcripts. Researchers ran a first-round RT-PCR on the TCR CDR3 using the HTBI primer set. TCRdb used MiXCR to reprocess the multiplex PCR reads, holding one entry per CDR3 protein. The sample has around 250,000 distinct CDR3 sequences; approximately 14% are singletons. The source material was blood. The source is a woman aged 40 to 49 with Graves' hyperthyroidism that later progressed to Graves' ophthalmopathy.

Remarks on this clonotype: A read error may produce the germline difference seen at one junction end. The chain links TRBV28 to TRBJ2-2; 15 bases agree with TRBD2. From germline, CDR1 is MDHEN and CDR2 SYDVKM. This CDR3 has 18 amino acids. The chain's CDR3 is CASSPRGTSGRNAGELFF. Written as DNA, the CDR3 is TGTGCCAGCAGTCCTCGGGGGACTAGCGGGAGGAACGCCGGGGAGCTGTTTTTT.

This clonotype was counted ten times or more. The CDR3: CASGGQGNTEAFF. CDR3 DNA: TGTGCCAGCGGCGGACAGGGGAACACTGAAGCTTTCTTT. This chain connects TRBV12-3 or TRBV12-4 to TRBJ1-1, with 8 bases lining up with TRBD1. This CDR3 spans 13 amino acids. V gave up 8 bases and J gave up 1 base; unmatched junction bases: 3.

J is TRBJ2-5 and V is TRBV20-1; D ambiguous. There are 14 residues in the CDR3. The germline V gene encodes CDR1 DFQATT and CDR2 SNEGSKA (reference sequence). V was trimmed by 6 bases and J by 1 base, leaving 15 bases between them. CDR3 nucleotide sequence: TGCAGTGCGCCTACGACTCCCGCCCAAGAGACCCAGTACTTC. It translates to CSAPTTPAQETQYF.

The rearrangement links TRBV4-1 to TRBJ2-1, with a tentative D call TRBD1 (5 bases). CDR3 length: 15 residues. Germline V CDR1 and CDR2: MGHRA, YSYEKL. Trimming pared 0 bases from V and 8 bases from J, leaving 14 bases between. CDR3 protein: CASSQDLRAGYEQFF. In nucleotides, the CDR3 is TGCGCCAGCAGCCAAGATCTTAGGGCAGGGTATGAGCAGTTCTTC.

This clonotype came up many times. CDR3 bases: TGTGCCAGCAGCTCCGGCGGGACAGGGATCTACGAGCAGTACTTC. This gives the protein CASSSGGTGIYEQYF. This sequence joins TRBV7-8 and TRBJ2-7; 9 bases agree with TRBD1. CDR3 length: 15 amino acids. The germline V gene encodes CDR1 SGHVS and CDR2 FQNEAQ. V lost 4 bases and J lost 3; bases outside the gene matches: 7.

This clonotype was seen many times. V and J are TRBV9 and TRBJ1-5; D call uncertain. Per the germline V gene, CDR1 is SGDLS and CDR2 is YYNGEE. With 0 bases removed from V and 4 bases from J, the gap between germline ends came to 5 bases. This CDR3 has 13 residues. Here the CDR3 DNA reads TGTGCCAGCAGCGTAGAGGATAATCAGCCCCAGCATTTT. Protein sequence: CASSVEDNQPQHF.

This clonotype was recorded many times. The rearrangement uses TRBV18 and TRBJ2-4; no firm D call. The CDR3 extends over 14 amino acids. The germline V and J ends were trimmed by 6 bases and 1 base, with 10 bases remaining between them. Germline assignment: CDR1 KGHSH and CDR2 LQKENI. The CDR3 region has the DNA TGTGCCAGCTCGCGCCGGGCGGCCAAAAACATTCAGTACTTC. Translation: CASSRRAAKNIQYF.

J is TRBJ2-3 and V is TRBV5-1, with TRBD2 as a possible D gene (5 bases). The ends were cut back, 2 bases at V and 0 bases at J, with 13 bases in the middle. Germline V gene sequence: CDR1 SGHRS, CDR2 YFSETQ. This CDR3 has 16 residues. The CDR3 DNA is TGCGCCAGCAGCTTTGCGGTCACGGGGAGCACAGATACGCAGTATTTT. Its translation is CASSFAVTGSTDTQYF.

This clonotype appeared many times. V gene TRBV28 combines with J gene TRBJ1-3; a possible D gene is TRBD1 (5 bases). The CDR3 runs to 17 residues. Germline V gives CDR1 MDHEN, CDR2 SYDVKM. Trimming shortened V by 4 bases and J by 1 base, and 17 bases separated the two germline ends. CDR3 region: CASSYGGIQVSGNTIYF. CDR3 DNA: TGTGCCAGCAGTTACGGGGGTATCCAAGTATCTGGAAACACCATATATTTT.

This clonotype was seen ten or more times. The J gene is TRBJ2-1, the V gene TRBV28; TRBD2 matches at 13 bases. Germline V lookup: CDR1 MDHEN, CDR2 SYDVKM. Trimming removed 2 bases from V and 7 bases from J; junction bases left unmatched: 2. The CDR3 spans 15 residues. The DNA for the CDR3 is TGTGCCAGCAGTTTAGTGACTAGCGGGAGGAATGAGCAGTTCTTC. Its protein product is CASSLVTSGRNEQFF.

Ten or more counts support this clonotype. The chain recombines TRBV15 with TRBJ2-2; D unclear. Germline V gene sequence: CDR1 LNHNV, CDR2 YYDKDF (reference sequence). Trimming left V 0 bases short and J 5 bases short, with 10 bases between. The CDR3 covers 15 residues. This chain's CDR3 is CATSRDMELTGELFF. Here the CDR3 DNA reads TGTGCCACCAGCAGAGATATGGAGCTAACCGGGGAGCTGTTTTTT.

This clonotype was recorded many times. This chain uses TRBV3-1 with TRBJ1-2; D is perhaps TRBD1 (5 bases). The CDR3 sequence is 15 residues long. V dropped 4 bases and J dropped 3 bases, with 15 bases sitting between them. CDR1 is LGHDT and CDR2 is YNNKEL in the germline V gene (reference sequence). The CDR3 spells CASSLWAGHDYGYTF. As DNA, the CDR3 is TGTGCCAGCAGCCTCTGGGCAGGACATGACTATGGCTACACCTTC.

In its sample, this clonotype was seen many times. V is TRBV7-2 and J is TRBJ2-1; no clear D. CDR3 length: 14 residues. Germline assignment: CDR1 SGHTA and CDR2 FQGNSA. Trimming removed 5 bases at V and 8 bases at J, with 16 bases between. CDR3 region: CASSPRTLGDEQFF. DNA of the CDR3: TGTGCCAGCAGCCCGAGGACCCTCGGAGATGAGCAGTTCTTC.

This sequence joins TRBV7-9 and TRBJ2-5, with 7 bases lining up with TRBD2. Germline loops: CDR1 SEHNR, CDR2 FQNEAQ (reference sequence). V lost 5 bases and J lost 3; bases outside the gene matches: 9. CDR3 length: 15 residues. Here the CDR3 reads CASSVSGLAEETQYF. The CDR3 bases are TGTGCCAGCAGCGTCTCTGGGCTAGCGGAAGAGACCCAGTACTTC.